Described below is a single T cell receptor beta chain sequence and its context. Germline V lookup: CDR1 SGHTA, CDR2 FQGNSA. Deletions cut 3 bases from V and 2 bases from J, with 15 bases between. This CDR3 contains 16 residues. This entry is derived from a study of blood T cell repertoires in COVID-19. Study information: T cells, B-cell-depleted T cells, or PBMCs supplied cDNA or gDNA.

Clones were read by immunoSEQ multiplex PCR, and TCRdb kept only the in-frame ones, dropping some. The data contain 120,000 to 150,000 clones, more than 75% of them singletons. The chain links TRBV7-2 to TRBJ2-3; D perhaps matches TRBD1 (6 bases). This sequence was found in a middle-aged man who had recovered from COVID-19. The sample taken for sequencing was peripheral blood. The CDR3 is CASSFFVGANTDTQYF. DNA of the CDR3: TGTGCCAGCAGCTTTTTTGTGGGGGCCAACACAGATACGCAGTATTTT.